A selection of T cell receptor beta chains follows, all from one sample in a study of follicular helper T cells after annual influenza vaccination. Here immunoSEQ multiplex PCR was the method, and the copy in TCRdb shows in-frame clones only, minus some. Of some 2,100 clones listed, about 81% are singletons. The specimen comprised CXCR5+ CD38+ circulating T follicular helper cells from blood, sampled on the day of influenza vaccination. These receptors were taken from an adult who received the influenza vaccine. The CDR3 runs from the conserved cysteine through the conserved F or W. The D gene is left open where the match is weak. Not every row has a clone size; where given, it reads once, few, many or a size class.

J: TRBJ2-7; size: NA; V: TRBV5-1; D: NA; DNA: TGCGCCAGCAGCTTGGACCGACGGGGGTGGGACGAGCAGTACTTC; CDR3: CASSLDRRGWDEQYF
J: TRBJ2-6; size: NA; V: TRBV28; D: TRBD1; DNA: TGTGCCAGCAGCCGCCCTCAGGGGGCGGCAGGGGCCAACGTCCTGACTTTC; CDR3: CASSRPQGAAGANVLTF
J: TRBJ1-5; size: once; V: TRBV9; D: NA; DNA: TGTGCCAGCAGCCCCGCCCCGCAGGATCAGCCCCAGCATTTT; CDR3: CASSPAPQDQPQHF
J: TRBJ2-2; size: large; V: TRBV18; D: NA; DNA: TGTGCCAGCTCCCGCGGGAATCTGAACACCGGGGAGCTGTTTTTT; CDR3: CASSRGNLNTGELFF
J: TRBJ1-1; size: NA; V: TRBV5-1; D: NA; DNA: TGCGCCAGCAGCTCCAAGGGGGGTGAGACTGAAGCTTTCTTT; CDR3: CASSSKGGETEAFF
J: TRBJ2-7; size: few; V: TRBV6-1; D: NA; DNA: TGTGCCAGCAATCAGGGGACTCTCTCCTACGAGCAGTACTTC; CDR3: CASNQGTLSYEQYF
J: TRBJ2-1; size: NA; V: TRBV11-3; D: TRBD1; DNA: TGTGCCAGCAGCTTAGATCAGGGGGGGACAGGGAGAGGGAATGAGCAGTTCTTC; CDR3: CASSLDQGGTGRGNEQFF
J: TRBJ1-3; size: NA; V: TRBV5-1; D: NA; DNA: TGCGCCAGCAGCCCCCGCTGGGCCTCTGGAAACACCATATATTTT; CDR3: CASSPRWASGNTIYF
J: TRBJ2-1; size: few; V: TRBV28; D: TRBD1; DNA: TGTGCCAGCACCCCGAGTGGGACAGGGGCCTGGAATGAGCAGTTCTTC; CDR3: CASTPSGTGAWNEQFF
J: TRBJ1-3; size: once; V: TRBV18; D: TRBD1; DNA: TGTGCCAGCTCACCAGGGACAGGGGGAGCTGGAAACACCATATATTTT; CDR3: CASSPGTGGAGNTIYF
J: TRBJ2-7; size: NA; V: TRBV29-1; D: TRBD1; DNA: TGCAGCGTGGCCGGGGGGACAGGGAAGAACTCCTACGAGCAGTACTTC; CDR3: CSVAGGTGKNSYEQYF
J: TRBJ1-4; size: NA; V: TRBV18; D: NA; DNA: TGTGCCAGCTCACCACGTCTCGAGAGTGGAATGACTAATGAAAAACTGTTTTTT; CDR3: CASSPRLESGMTNEKLFF
J: TRBJ2-5; size: NA; V: TRBV14; D: NA; DNA: TGTGCCAGCAGCCAATCCGCCTACAGGGCTCGACAAGAGACCCAGTACTTC; CDR3: CASSQSAYRARQETQYF
J: TRBJ1-3; size: NA; V: TRBV5-1; D: TRBD1; DNA: TGCGCCAGCAGCCCCGGGACAGGGAAGAACACCATATATTTT; CDR3: CASSPGTGKNTIYF
J: TRBJ1-6; size: few; V: TRBV9; D: TRBD1; DNA: TGTGCCAGCAGCCCTGGGACAGTGGATAATTCACCCCTCCACTTT; CDR3: CASSPGTVDNSPLHF
J: TRBJ2-7; size: few; V: TRBV27; D: TRBD1; DNA: TGTGCCAGCAGTGTGATGGACAGGGCTTACGAGCAGTACTTC; CDR3: CASSVMDRAYEQYF
J: TRBJ2-3; size: few; V: TRBV5-1; D: NA; DNA: TGCGCCAGCAGCTTGGCAGGGGCGTTCACAGATACGCAGTATTTT; CDR3: CASSLAGAFTDTQYF
J: TRBJ1-6; size: large; V: TRBV11-2; D: NA; DNA: TGTGCCAGCAGCTTGTCGACGACGTCCTATAATTCACCCCTCCACTTT; CDR3: CASSLSTTSYNSPLHF
J: TRBJ1-3; size: NA; V: TRBV5-1; D: NA; DNA: TGCGCCAGCAGCCCCACAGGGTCTGGAAACACCATATATTTT; CDR3: CASSPTGSGNTIYF
J: TRBJ1-6; size: once; V: TRBV5-1; D: NA; DNA: TGCGCCAGCAGCGTCCAGGGCTCCTATAATTCACCCCTCCACTTT; CDR3: CASSVQGSYNSPLHF
J: TRBJ2-5; size: NA; V: TRBV4-3; D: TRBD2; DNA: TGCGCCAGCAGCCTAATAGCGGGGACCTCAGAGACCCAGTACTTC; CDR3: CASSLIAGTSETQYF
J: TRBJ2-3; size: NA; V: TRBV10-3; D: NA; DNA: TGTGCCATCAGTGAACGGCAGGACACAGATACGCAGTATTTT; CDR3: CAISERQDTDTQYF
J: TRBJ2-2; size: NA; V: TRBV4-3; D: NA; DNA: TGCGCCAGCAGCCATGACCCTTTACAGGGCTCGAACACCGGGGAGCTGTTTTTT; CDR3: CASSHDPLQGSNTGELFF
J: TRBJ2-1; size: once; V: TRBV4-3; D: TRBD1; DNA: TGCGCCAGCAGCCAAGAGGACAGGGGGCGGACCAATGAGCAGTTCTTC; CDR3: CASSQEDRGRTNEQFF
J: TRBJ1-1; size: NA; V: TRBV5-5; D: NA; DNA: TGTGCCAGCAGCTTGGAGCAGGTGAGGACCACTGAAGCTTTCTTT; CDR3: CASSLEQVRTTEAFF